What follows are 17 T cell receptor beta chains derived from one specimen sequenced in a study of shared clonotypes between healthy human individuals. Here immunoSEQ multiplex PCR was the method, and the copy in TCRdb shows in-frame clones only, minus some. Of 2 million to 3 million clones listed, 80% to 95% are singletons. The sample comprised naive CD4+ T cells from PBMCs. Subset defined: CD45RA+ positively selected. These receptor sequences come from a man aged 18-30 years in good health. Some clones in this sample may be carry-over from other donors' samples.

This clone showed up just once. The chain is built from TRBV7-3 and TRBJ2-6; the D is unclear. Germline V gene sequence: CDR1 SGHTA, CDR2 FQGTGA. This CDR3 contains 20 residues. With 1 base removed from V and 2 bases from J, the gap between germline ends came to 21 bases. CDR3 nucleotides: TGTGCCAGCAGCTTAAGTGGGCACTCAATTTACCCCCCTGGGGCCAACGTCCTGACTTTC. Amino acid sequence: CASSLSGHSIYPPGANVLTF.

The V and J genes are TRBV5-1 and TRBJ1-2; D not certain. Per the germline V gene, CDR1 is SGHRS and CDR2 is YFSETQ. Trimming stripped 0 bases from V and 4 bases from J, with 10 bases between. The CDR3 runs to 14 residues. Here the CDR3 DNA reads TGCGCCAGCAGCTTGGACCCAGGCTCCTATGGCTACACCTTC. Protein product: CASSLDPGSYGYTF.

The CDR3 protein is CASSWGRRAQDSIIQYF. CDR3 sequence (DNA): TGTGCCAGCAGCTGGGGTCGGAGGGCGCAGGACTCTATTATTCAGTACTTC. The chain uses TRBV11-2 and TRBJ2-4; possible D gene TRBD2, 6 bases. The CDR3 sequence is 17 residues long. Trimming removed 4 bases at V and 10 bases at J, with 26 bases between. CDR1 SGHAT and CDR2 FQNNGV come from the germline V gene.

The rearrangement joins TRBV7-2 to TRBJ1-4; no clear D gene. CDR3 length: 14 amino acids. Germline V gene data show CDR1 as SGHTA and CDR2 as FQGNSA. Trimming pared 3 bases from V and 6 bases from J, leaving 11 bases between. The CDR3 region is CASSFPGLDEKLFF. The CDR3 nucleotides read TGTGCCAGCAGCTTTCCCGGACTTGATGAAAAACTGTTTTTT.

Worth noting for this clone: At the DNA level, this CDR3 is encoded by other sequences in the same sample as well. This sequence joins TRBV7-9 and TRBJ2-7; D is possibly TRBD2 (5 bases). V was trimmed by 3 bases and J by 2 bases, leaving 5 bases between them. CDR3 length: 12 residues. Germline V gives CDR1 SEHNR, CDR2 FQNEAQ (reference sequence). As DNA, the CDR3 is TGTGCCAGCAGCTTGGGAGCCTACGAGCAGTACTTC. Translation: CASSLGAYEQYF.

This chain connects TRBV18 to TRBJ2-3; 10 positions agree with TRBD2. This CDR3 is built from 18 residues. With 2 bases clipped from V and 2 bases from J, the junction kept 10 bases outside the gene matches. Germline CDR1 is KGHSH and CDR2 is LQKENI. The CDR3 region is CASSPGLLAGLYTDTQYF. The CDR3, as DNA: TGTGCCAGCTCACCAGGGTTACTAGCGGGATTATACACAGATACGCAGTATTTT.

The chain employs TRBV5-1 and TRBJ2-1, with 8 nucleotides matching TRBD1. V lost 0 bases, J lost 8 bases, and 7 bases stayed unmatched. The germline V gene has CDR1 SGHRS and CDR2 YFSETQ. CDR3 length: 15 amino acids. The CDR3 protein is CASSLVAGGIDEQFF. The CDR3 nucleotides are TGCGCCAGCAGCTTGGTTGCAGGGGGCATCGATGAGCAGTTCTTC. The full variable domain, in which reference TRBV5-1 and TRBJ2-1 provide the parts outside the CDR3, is KAGVTQTPRYLIKTRGQQVTLSCSPISGHRSVSWYQQTPGQGLQFLFEYFSETQRNKGNFPGRFSGRQFSNSRSEMNVSTLELGDSALYLCASSLVAGGIDEQFFGPGTRLTVL.

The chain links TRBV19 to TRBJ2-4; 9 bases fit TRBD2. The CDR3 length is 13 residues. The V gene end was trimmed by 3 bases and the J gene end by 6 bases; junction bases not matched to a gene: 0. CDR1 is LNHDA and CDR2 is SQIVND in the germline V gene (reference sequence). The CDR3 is CASSMTSGNIQYF. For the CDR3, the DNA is TGTGCCAGTAGTATGACTAGCGGAAACATTCAGTACTTC.

CDR3 residues: CASSESELTRRGTQYF. In nucleotides, the CDR3 is TGTGCCAGCAGTGAGAGCGAACTTACCCGCCGGGGTACGCAGTATTTT. V is TRBV25-1 and J is TRBJ2-3; tentative D call: TRBD2 (5 bases). Germline CDR1 reads MGHDK; CDR2 reads SYGVNS. The CDR3 sequence is 16 residues long. V shed 3 bases and J shed 8 bases, with 21 bases lying between them.

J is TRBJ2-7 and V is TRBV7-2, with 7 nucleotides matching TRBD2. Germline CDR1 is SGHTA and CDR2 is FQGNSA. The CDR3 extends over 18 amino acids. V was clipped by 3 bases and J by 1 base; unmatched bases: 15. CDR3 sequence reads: CASSFAAGSPYSSYEQYF. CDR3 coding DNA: TGTGCCAGCAGCTTTGCAGCGGGAAGCCCCTATAGTTCCTACGAGCAGTACTTC.

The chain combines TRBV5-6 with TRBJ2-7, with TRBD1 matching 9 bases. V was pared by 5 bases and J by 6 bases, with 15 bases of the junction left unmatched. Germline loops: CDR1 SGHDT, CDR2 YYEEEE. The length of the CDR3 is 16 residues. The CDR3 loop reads CASRPRGDREKGEQYF. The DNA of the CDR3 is TGTGCCAGCAGACCTAGGGGGGACAGGGAGAAGGGCGAGCAGTACTTC.

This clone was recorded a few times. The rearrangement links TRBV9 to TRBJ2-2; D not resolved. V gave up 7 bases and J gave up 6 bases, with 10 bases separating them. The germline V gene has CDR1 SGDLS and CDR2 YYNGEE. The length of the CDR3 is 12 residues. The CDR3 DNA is TGTGCCAGCGGGCTGGGGTCCGGGGAGCTGTTTTTT. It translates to CASGLGSGELFF.

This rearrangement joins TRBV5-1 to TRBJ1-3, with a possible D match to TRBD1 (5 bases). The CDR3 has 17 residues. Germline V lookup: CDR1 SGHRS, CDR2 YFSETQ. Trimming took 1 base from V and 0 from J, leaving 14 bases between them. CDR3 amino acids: CASSLRGPQSSGNTIYF. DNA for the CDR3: TGCGCCAGCAGCTTGCGGGGCCCCCAGAGCTCTGGAAACACCATATATTTT. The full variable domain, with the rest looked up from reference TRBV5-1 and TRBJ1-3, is KAGVTQTPRYLIKTRGQQVTLSCSPISGHRSVSWYQQTPGQGLQFLFEYFSETQRNKGNFPGRFSGRQFSNSRSEMNVSTLELGDSALYLCASSLRGPQSSGNTIYFGEGSWLTVV.

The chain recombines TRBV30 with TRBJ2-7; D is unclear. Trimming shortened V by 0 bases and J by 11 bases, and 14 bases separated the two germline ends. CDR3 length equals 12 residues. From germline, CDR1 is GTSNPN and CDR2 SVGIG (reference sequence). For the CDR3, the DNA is TGTGCCTGGAGTGTAAGCCCTGGGGTAGAGTACTTC. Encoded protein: CAWSVSPGVEYF.

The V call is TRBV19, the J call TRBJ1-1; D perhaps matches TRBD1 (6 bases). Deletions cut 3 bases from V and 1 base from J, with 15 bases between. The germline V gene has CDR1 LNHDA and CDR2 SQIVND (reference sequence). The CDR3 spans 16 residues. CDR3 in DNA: TGTGCCAGTAGTATGGGGGGGGCAGCACCGAACACTGAAGCTTTCTTT. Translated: CASSMGGAAPNTEAFF.

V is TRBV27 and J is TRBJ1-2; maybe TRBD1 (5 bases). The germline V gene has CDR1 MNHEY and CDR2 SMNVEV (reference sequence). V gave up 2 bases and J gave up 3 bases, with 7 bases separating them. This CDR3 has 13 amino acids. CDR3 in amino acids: CASSLDRYYGYTF. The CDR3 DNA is TGTGCCAGCAGTTTAGACAGATACTATGGCTACACCTTC.

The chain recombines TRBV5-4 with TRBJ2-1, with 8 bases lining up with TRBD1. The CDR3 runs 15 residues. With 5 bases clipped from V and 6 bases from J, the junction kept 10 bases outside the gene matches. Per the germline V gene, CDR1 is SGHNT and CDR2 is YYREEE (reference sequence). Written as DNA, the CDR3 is TGTGCCAGCAGTCCCCTCACAGGGGGAAGCAATGAGCAGTTCTTC. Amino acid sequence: CASSPLTGGSNEQFF.